Included here is one T cell receptor (beta chain) sequence, with context. The antigen remains undetermined. 5' RACE with UMI labels generated the TRB cDNA libraries. One entry per CDR3 protein, without DNA, is what TCRdb gives after re-calling the 5' RACE reads. This table holds approximately 100,000 distinct CDR3 sequences. By phenotype, naive CD8+ T cells were CD45RO-CCR7+CD27+CD95-. This sample was taken from a study of CXCR3-negative and CXCR3-positive naive CD8 T cells. Germline V gene lookup returns CDR1 MGHRA and CDR2 YSYEKL. This CDR3 is 16 amino acids long. Points from the study as a whole: Hydrophobicity of TRB CDR3s was greater in CXCR3-positive naive cells than in CXCR3-negative naive cells. PBMCs showed partially decreased CXCR3 expression after cryopreservation, and most assays used fresh PBMCs. Similar levels of surface CD5 were seen between naive subsets; TCR strength was inferred from TRB CDR3 properties. With respect to TRBV-TRBJ usage, naive CXCR3-negative and CXCR3-positive cells were similar; memory differed.

Sequenced: naive CXCR3+ CD8+ T cells from blood. Sample subset: CD45RO-CCR7+CD27+CD95- naive CD8+ T cells expressing CXCR3 (TNR3+). The V and J genes are TRBV4-1 and TRBJ1-5. The clonotype originates from a human donor in good health. Some clones in this sample may be carry-over from other donors' samples. The CDR3 is CASSPEEYASNQPQHF.